This TCR beta chain was captured in a study of blood T cells in healthy people across ages. This clonotype was observed a handful of times. For the second PCR, which ran for about 7 to 11 cycles, a sample-barcoded 5' primer and a J-beta primer mix were used. Every cDNA molecule bore a tag from a template-switch adaptor containing 12 random nucleotides. Every sample gave at least 2.5 million paired-end reads containing CDR3. TCRdb passed the 5' RACE reads through MiXCR, listing each CDR3 protein once. The data show hundreds of thousands of distinct CDR3 sequences, 20% to 25% seen once. PBMCs were isolated at a quantity of at least 7 million per sample. Germline CDR1 reads MRHNA; CDR2 reads SNTAGT. After removal of 3 bases from V and 1 base from J, the junction contained 9 bases not matched to a gene. The CDR3 is made up of 18 amino acids.

The chain has TRBV6-4 and TRBJ2-1, with 10 bases identical to TRBD2. Sequencing was done on a sample of blood. The receptor was derived from a man between 65 and 80 years old in good health. For the CDR3, the DNA is TGTGCCAGCAGTGAATGGAGTACTAGCGGGACATCCTACAATGAGCAGTTCTTC. Amino acids: CASSEWSTSGTSYNEQFF.